This entry features one T cell receptor beta chain sequence. The sample comes from a study of blood T cell repertoires in COVID-19. Per germline, CDR1 LNHDA and CDR2 SQIVND (reference sequence). V gave up 0 bases and J gave up 0 bases, with 8 bases separating them. CDR3 size: 16 residues. Measured with immunoSEQ multiplex PCR; TCRdb has only the in-frame clones, and not every one. The profile covers around 250,000 clones, with 70% to 90% appearing a single time and approximately 2% taken by the ten largest. Input material: PBMCs or T cells enriched from blood (not recorded which). The genes are TRBV19 and TRBJ2-2; D possibly corresponds to TRBD1 (6 bases). This TCR came from a woman aged 50 to 65 who had recovered from COVID-19. The CDR3 bases are TGTGCCAGTAGTATAGAGGACAGACCGAACACCGGGGAGCTGTTTTTT. Protein sequence: CASSIEDRPNTGELFF.